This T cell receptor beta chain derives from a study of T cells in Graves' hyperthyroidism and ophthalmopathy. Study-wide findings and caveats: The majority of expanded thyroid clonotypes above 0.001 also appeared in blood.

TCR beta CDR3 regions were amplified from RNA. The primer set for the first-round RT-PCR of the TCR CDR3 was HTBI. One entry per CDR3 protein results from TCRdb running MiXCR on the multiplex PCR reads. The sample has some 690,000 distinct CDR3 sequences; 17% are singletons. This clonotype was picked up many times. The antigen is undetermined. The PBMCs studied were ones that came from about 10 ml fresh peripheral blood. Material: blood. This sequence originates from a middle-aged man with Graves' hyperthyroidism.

This chain's CDR3 is CASSFAGVVEQFF. The DNA of the CDR3 is TGTGCCAGCAGCTTCGCTGGGGTGGTGGAGCAGTTCTTC. The chain couples TRBV7-9 to TRBJ2-1; no definite D call. CDR3 length: 13 amino acids. Trimming left V 3 bases short and J 10 bases short, with 13 bases between. Germline V gives CDR1 SEHNR, CDR2 FQNEAQ (reference sequence).